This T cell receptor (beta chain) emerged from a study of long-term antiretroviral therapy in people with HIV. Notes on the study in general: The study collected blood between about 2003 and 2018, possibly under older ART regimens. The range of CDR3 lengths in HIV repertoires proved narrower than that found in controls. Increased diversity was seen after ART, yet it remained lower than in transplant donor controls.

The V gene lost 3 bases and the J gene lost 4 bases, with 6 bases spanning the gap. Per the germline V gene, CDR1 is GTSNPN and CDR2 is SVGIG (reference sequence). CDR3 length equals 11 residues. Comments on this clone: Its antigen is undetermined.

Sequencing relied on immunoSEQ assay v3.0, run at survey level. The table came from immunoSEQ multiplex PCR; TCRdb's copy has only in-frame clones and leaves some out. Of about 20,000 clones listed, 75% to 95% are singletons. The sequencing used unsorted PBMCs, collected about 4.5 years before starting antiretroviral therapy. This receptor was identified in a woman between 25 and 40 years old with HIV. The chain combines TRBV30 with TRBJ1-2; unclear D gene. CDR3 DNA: TGTGCCTGGAGCTGGACCTATGGCTACACCTTC. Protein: CAWSWTYGYTF.